Described below is a single T cell receptor (beta chain) sequence and its context. This clonotype has at least ten counts. There is no known antigen for this receptor. Base qualities were left out, and no much larger clone turns up one base away. The data derive from a study of T-cell memory formation after mild COVID-19 (dated by TCRdb to about 2021). A note on the overall study: TCR sequence clusters from the two donors were largely donor specific. The cohort was made up of two young adult volunteers, one female and one male, who were previously healthy. T-cell clones expanding and contracting after mild COVID-19 in two donors were tracked by longitudinal TCRalpha and TCRbeta repertoire sequencing. What the study reported, not specific to this receptor: Clones that contracted from day 15 to 85 showed balanced CD4/CD8 phenotypes, whereas a second wave of clones that expanded from day 15 to 37 leaned towards CD4+. Some responding clones were detected in pre-infection memory, which suggested that pre-existing cross-reactive memory T cells had joined the SARS-CoV-2 response. The study covered only two mild cases, and larger cohorts including severe cases with pre-infection samples were considered necessary. SARS-CoV-2 specificity was not confirmed for the second-wave clones peaking on day 37. Contracting CD4+ clones turned up mainly in the CM and EM memory subsets, whereas EMRA was where CD8+ clones were enriched.

The V end loses 2 bases and the J end loses 2 bases, and a stretch of 7 bases separates them. The CDR3 sequence holds 15 residues, the cysteine and phenylalanine included. CDR3 DNA is the only sequence kept; it has 45 bases, read in frame from the first base. TCRdb records Illumina NovaSeq 6000 as the sequencer. Using 5'RACE with constant-segment primers, TCRalpha and TCRbeta cDNA libraries were constructed, with sample barcodes and unique molecular identifiers added in the process. RNA was extracted from every sample with Trizol reagent. Library amplification was performed in two PCR steps, and a second sample barcode and Illumina TruSeq adapters were introduced in the second step. Libraries were sequenced on an Illumina NovaSeq with 2 x 150 bp paired-end reads. The study's processing was this. Demultiplexing of reads and collapsing into UMI-guided consensus sequences were performed with migec v1.2.7. Using mixcr v2.1.11, UMI consensuses were aligned to TRA and TRB V and J templates and then assembled into clonotypes. Expanded or contracted clonotypes were those called significant by both edgeR and NoisET, with noise models trained on biological replicates. For edgeR calls, the thresholds were a false discovery rate-adjusted p below 0.01 and a log2 fold-change of 1. As an exploratory analysis of dynamics, PCA with hierarchical clustering was applied to max-normalized trajectories of the 1000 most abundant clonotypes. The CD4 or CD8 phenotype of responding clones was assigned using the separately sequenced CD4+ and CD8+ repertoires. TCRdb reworked the public reads: Q25 trimming with fastp, MiXCR clone assembly, productive beta chains retained. Rows with a matching CDR3 protein are joined into one entry that keeps the most common DNA and genes. For this entry, the V and J calls and clone size follow TCRdb and not the study's own pipeline. This sample holds around 440,000 distinct CDR3 sequences; about 18% were observed only once. The ten largest clones add up to roughly 12% of the sample.

Ficoll-Paque density gradient centrifugation was the method used to isolate PBMCs. This clonotype was obtained from an adult woman who had mild COVID-19 (a few samples of this study predate the infection). The sample titles of this study are shuffled in the database, so cell type and time point are left out; the donor was told from shared clones. Material: PBMCs or a T cell subset sorted from them (not recorded which). Here the chain combines TRBV12-3 or TRBV12-4 and TRBJ2-6, with the D gene not confidently named. The CDR3 reads CASSLRQTGANVLTF. The sequenced DNA is TGTGCCAGCAGTTTAAGGCAGACTGGGGCCAACGTCCTGACTTTC.